This entry lists 2 T cell receptor beta chains sequenced from one sample in a study of blood T cells in healthy people across ages. A second about 6 to 12 cycle PCR used barcoded and J-beta primers. Each CDR3 protein is one row after TCRdb ran MiXCR on the 5' RACE reads. This sample carries roughly 1,800,000 distinct CDR3 sequences, roughly 50% of them seen once, and the ten largest clones take around 2.1%. The specimen was blood. These TCRs come from a middle-aged woman in good health.

The rearrangement joins TRBV4-3 to TRBJ2-1, with unresolved D. The ends were cut back, 0 bases at V and 6 bases at J, with 9 bases in the middle. The germline V gene encodes CDR1 LGHNA and CDR2 YSLEER. CDR3 length: 14 residues. This CDR3 reads CASSQDWSLNEQFF. CDR3 DNA sequence: TGCGCCAGCAGCCAAGATTGGAGCCTCAATGAGCAGTTCTTC.

This clonotype has just a few counts. CDR3 sequence reads: CASSLMALAGGYNEQFF. In nucleotides, the CDR3 is TGTGCCAGCAGCCTTATGGCACTAGCGGGGGGGTACAATGAGCAGTTCTTC. V is TRBV12-3 or TRBV12-4 and J is TRBJ2-1; 13 nucleotides match TRBD2. This CDR3 spans 17 amino acids. The V segment lost 6 bases and the J segment 4 bases; nucleotides outside the gene matches: 9.